This is a list of T cell receptor beta chains from one sample in a study of Graves' ophthalmopathy and Graves' hyperthyroidism. One entry per CDR3 protein results from TCRdb running MiXCR on the multiplex PCR reads. The sample consists of 350,000 to 400,000 distinct CDR3 sequences, 15% to 19% of them appearing once. Material: peripheral blood. The receptors originated from a woman aged 18-29 years with stable Graves' hyperthyroidism. CDR3s include the opening cysteine and the closing phenylalanine or tryptophan. The D gene is left open where the match is weak. Expanded clones are given a class, and other clones once, few, many or no size at all.

abundance	len	j_gene	v_gene	d_gene	CDR3nt	CDR3aa
many	16	TRBJ1-6	TRBV19	TRBD1	TGTGCCAGTAGTATTTATCCGGGACAGGGGGCATCACCCCTCCACTTT	CASSIYPGQGASPLHF
many	15	TRBJ1-3	TRBV16	NA	TGTGCCAGCAGCCAAGAGAGGACAGAGGGAAACACCATATATTTT	CASSQERTEGNTIYF
many	15	TRBJ2-6	TRBV2	NA	TGTGCCAGCAGTGAACAGGGCTCTGGGGCCAACGTCCTGACTTTC	CASSEQGSGANVLTF
few	16	TRBJ1-1	TRBV5-4	NA	TGTGCCAGCACTCCAGGGACACCCGTGGCCGGCACTGAAGCTTTCTTT	CASTPGTPVAGTEAFF
many	14	TRBJ2-5	TRBV7-3	NA	TGTGCCAGCAGCTTAAGCGGCAATCAAGAGACCCAGTACTTC	CASSLSGNQETQYF
NA	14	TRBJ1-1	TRBV19	NA	TGTGCCAGTAGTATGGGGGACCGAAACACTGAAGCTTTCTTT	CASSMGDRNTEAFF
many	12	TRBJ1-2	TRBV6-1	TRBD1	TGTGCCAGCAGTACCACAGGGGATGGCTACACCTTC	CASSTTGDGYTF
many	15	TRBJ2-7	TRBV15	TRBD1	TGTGCCACCAGCATGGGGACAGCCGATGCCTACGAGCAGTACTTC	CATSMGTADAYEQYF
NA	13	TRBJ1-2	TRBV3-1	NA	TGTGCCAGCAGCCAAAGGGAGTTGCGTGGCTACACCTTC	CASSQRELRGYTF
many	16	TRBJ1-1	TRBV13	NA	TGTGCCAGCAGCTCTGGACTGCCGTGGGAAAACACTGAAGCTTTCTTT	CASSSGLPWENTEAFF
NA	15	TRBJ2-7	TRBV14	NA	TGTGCCAGCAGCTACAGCGGAGGGGCCGACTACGAGCAGTACTTC	CASSYSGGADYEQYF
many	14	TRBJ2-7	TRBV2	NA	TGTGCCAGCAAATCGTCTAGAGGTGTATACGAGCAGTACTTC	CASKSSRGVYEQYF
NA	15	TRBJ1-2	TRBV19	NA	TGTGCCAGTAGTACCCGCCCGGGGACTATCTATGGCTACACCTTC	CASSTRPGTIYGYTF
many	13	TRBJ1-1	TRBV2	TRBD1	TGTGCCACGGACAGGGTCGGGAACACTGAAGCTTTCTTT	CATDRVGNTEAFF
NA	14	TRBJ1-5	TRBV6-1	NA	TGTGCCAGCAGTGCGGGGTACCGTTCTCAGCCCCAGCATTTT	CASSAGYRSQPQHF
NA	13	TRBJ2-5	TRBV5-1	TRBD2	TGCGCCAGTAAAGTGGGGGGGCAAGAGACCCAGTACTTC	CASKVGGQETQYF
many	16	TRBJ1-1	TRBV5-1	NA	TGCGCCAGCAGCTTGAGGACAGCCTTGCGGAACACTGAAGCTTTCTTT	CASSLRTALRNTEAFF
few	13	TRBJ1-1	TRBV29-1	NA	TGCAGCGTTGCCCCCCGTTTTGGCACTGAAGCTTTCTTT	CSVAPRFGTEAFF
many	11	TRBJ1-2	TRBV20-1	NA	TGCAGGGAAGGGTTAAACTATGGCTACACCTTC	CREGLNYGYTF
NA	16	TRBJ1-2	TRBV11-2	TRBD1	TGTGCCAGCAGCTCATCACAGGGGGCGCGTTCTGGTGGCTACACCTTC	CASSSSQGARSGGYTF
many	17	TRBJ1-2	TRBV5-1	NA	TGCGCCAGCAGCTTTGCACCAGGACAGCAAACTAACTATGGCTACACCTTC	CASSFAPGQQTNYGYTF
many	13	TRBJ1-2	TRBV9	NA	TGTGCCAGCAGCGACGGGGGGTTCTATGGCTACACCTTC	CASSDGGFYGYTF
many	18	TRBJ1-6	TRBV11-3	NA	TGTGCCAGCAGCTTAGATCTTCCGTCCAGCTCCTATAATTCACCCCTCCACTTT	CASSLDLPSSSYNSPLHF
many	13	TRBJ1-1	TRBV19	NA	TGTGCCACCCTAGGAGGGGGGCGCACTGAAGCTTTCTTT	CATLGGGRTEAFF
many	14	TRBJ2-6	TRBV6-1	NA	TGTGCCAGTCGCCAAATATCTGGGGCCAACGTCCTGACTTTC	CASRQISGANVLTF
many	11	TRBJ1-2	TRBV2	NA	TGTGCCAGCAGTGGGTTCTATGGCTACACCTTC	CASSGFYGYTF
many	14	TRBJ2-7	TRBV7-9	NA	TGTGCCAGCAGCTTACCCATCTGGCCATACGAGCAGTACTTC	CASSLPIWPYEQYF
NA	15	TRBJ1-1	TRBV4-1	NA	TGCGCCAGCAGCCGGTTTAATGGGGGTAGCGCTGAAGCTTTCTTT	CASSRFNGGSAEAFF
many	15	TRBJ2-5	TRBV12-5	TRBD2	TGTGCTAGTGGGCCCGGACTAGCGGGGGGAGAGACCCAGTACTTC	CASGPGLAGGETQYF
many	15	TRBJ2-7	TRBV28	TRBD1	TGTGCCAGCGGGGCGCCGGGACAGGGGGTGAGGGAGCAGTACTTC	CASGAPGQGVREQYF
many	14	TRBJ1-5	TRBV27	NA	TGTGCCAGCAGTTTTAGGGGATGGAATCAGCCCCAGCATTTT	CASSFRGWNQPQHF
many	14	TRBJ1-2	TRBV7-2	NA	TGTGCCAGCAGCCAATCCGGGAGGTACTCTGGCTACACCTTC	CASSQSGRYSGYTF
many	16	TRBJ2-7	TRBV27	NA	TGTGCCAGCAGTTTAAAGAGGGCAGGAGGAACCTACGAGCAGTACTTC	CASSLKRAGGTYEQYF
many	14	TRBJ2-7	TRBV27	NA	TGTGCCAGCAGGCACTCCCTCGGAGATTCCGAGCAGTACTTC	CASRHSLGDSEQYF
many	13	TRBJ2-5	TRBV5-1	NA	TGCGCCAGCAGCTCCGGTTACCAAGAGACCCAGTACTTC	CASSSGYQETQYF
many	14	TRBJ2-7	TRBV5-1	NA	TGCGCCAGCAGCTTGGAAGGCGGTTTGTACGAGCAGTACTTC	CASSLEGGLYEQYF
many	17	TRBJ1-6	TRBV2	NA	TGTGCCAGCAAATTAGACCCCAAGGGGCAGTATAATTCACCCCTCCACTTT	CASKLDPKGQYNSPLHF
many	14	TRBJ1-2	TRBV6-1	NA	TGTGCCAGCAGTGAATCTCACAAAAACTATGGCTACACCTTC	CASSESHKNYGYTF
many	13	TRBJ1-5	TRBV12-3/TRBV12-4	NA	TGTGCCAGCATGCTCGGGGACAATCAGCCCCAGCATTTT	CASMLGDNQPQHF
few	15	TRBJ1-1	TRBV5-1	TRBD1	TGCGCCAGCAGCGCACTACAGGGGGCGGGCACTGAAGCTTTCTTT	CASSALQGAGTEAFF
many	17	TRBJ2-4	TRBV11-2	TRBD2	TGTGCCAGCAGCTTAGGAAGCGGGGGGAGGACCAAAAACATTCAGTACTTC	CASSLGSGGRTKNIQYF
many	16	TRBJ2-2	TRBV4-1	NA	TGCGCCAGCAGCCAACCTCCCGACAGGTACACCGGGGAGCTGTTTTTT	CASSQPPDRYTGELFF
once	13	TRBJ1-1	TRBV20-1	NA	TGCAGTGCCGGTACAGCATCGGGCACTGAAGCTTTCTTT	CSAGTASGTEAFF
many	13	TRBJ2-7	TRBV2	TRBD2	TGTGCCAGCAGTGAAGAGAGGAGCGGGAAACAGTACTTC	CASSEERSGKQYF
few	16	TRBJ1-5	TRBV5-1	TRBD1	TGCGCCAGCAGCTTGGAGGCAGGGGGGGTAGGTCAGCCCCAGCATTTT	CASSLEAGGVGQPQHF
once	16	TRBJ1-2	TRBV11-2	NA	TGTGCCAGCAGCCCCGGGGCGTCCCGGAGCTACTATGGCTACACCTTC	CASSPGASRSYYGYTF
NA	13	TRBJ1-1	TRBV9	NA	TGTGCCAGCAGCTTGGGGGGGAACACTGAAGCTTGCTTT	CASSLGGNTEACF
NA	12	TRBJ2-5	TRBV7-9	NA	TGTGCCAGATGGTGGGTCCAAGAGACCCAGTACTTC	CARWWVQETQYF
NA	15	TRBJ2-2	TRBV5-1	TRBD1	TGCGCCAGCAGCTCCAGGGGGCGCGGGACCGGGGAGCTGTTTTTT	CASSSRGRGTGELFF
many	13	TRBJ1-2	TRBV29-1	NA	TGCAGCGTCCGGGAGCGGGAGCCAAGAGGCTACACCTTC	CSVREREPRGYTF
many	12	TRBJ2-7	TRBV2	NA	TGTGCCAGCAGTGAGGGGGTTTGGGAGCAGTACTTC	CASSEGVWEQYF
NA	13	TRBJ2-7	TRBV19	NA	TGTGCCAGTAGTATAGCTCGGGGTCGGGAGCAGTACTTC	CASSIARGREQYF
many	14	TRBJ2-7	TRBV5-1	TRBD2	TGCGCCAGCAGCTTGGGACTAGCGGAGAGCGAGCAGTACTTC	CASSLGLAESEQYF
many	14	TRBJ2-5	TRBV7-7	NA	TGTGCTAGCAGCTTAACGGGGCCCGAAGAGACCCAGTACTTC	CASSLTGPEETQYF
many	15	TRBJ1-1	TRBV4-1	NA	TGCGCCAGCAGCCAAGAACCAGGGGCGAACACTGAAGCTTTCTTT	CASSQEPGANTEAFF